This TCR beta chain is from a study of shared clonotypes between healthy human individuals. General study results and limits: Memory subsets generally showed lower estimated richness than naive subsets. Non-shared clonotypes showed lower generation probabilities than clonotypes common to all four donors.

The genomic DNA of each subset was split evenly across several immunoSEQ plates. In the source study's methods: ImmunoSEQ output lacked quality scores and full-length reads, limiting matched filtering. Sequencing was performed with immunoSEQ multiplex PCR; in TCRdb, only in-frame clones are kept and a portion is missing. The V and J calls and the clone size are those of that table, but D and trimming were determined from the DNA. The data contain about 1.5 million clones, more than 95% of them singletons. This CDR3 comprises 14 residues. Germline CDR1 is WNHNN and CDR2 is SYGVQD (reference sequence). The V and J ends lost 0 bases and 10 bases respectively, with 12 bases between them. In regard to this clone: Its antigen is not identified.

The receptor was isolated from a man aged 30 to 39 in good health. The V call is TRBV10-1, the J call TRBJ1-4; D gene ambiguous. The sample comprised naive CD4+ T cells sorted from blood. Subset indicated: CD45RA+ positively selected. The CDR3 DNA reads as TGCGCCAGCAGTGAGTCTGTGGACCAAGGAAAACTGTTTTTT. Its protein product is CASSESVDQGKLFF.